This T cell receptor beta chain came from a study of blood T cell repertoires in COVID-19. Across the study: From the United States, Italy and Spain came samples of acute and convalescent COVID-19.

V lost 7 bases and J 2 bases, leaving 17 bases between the germline ends. From germline, CDR1 is SQVTM and CDR2 ANQGSEA. This CDR3 comprises 14 residues. Under the authors' procedure: Reference gene primer amplification gave nucleated cell count estimates. Produced via immunoSEQ multiplex PCR; TCRdb's table is partial and in-frame only. V and J calls and clone size are copied from that table; D and trimming were computed from the DNA. The sample has approximately 100,000 clones; just under 85% are singletons. The chain has TRBV29-1 and TRBJ1-1; D is unclear. This receptor was obtained from a man between 65 and 80 years old with acute or convalescent COVID-19. The sample consisted of peripheral blood. Here the CDR3 DNA reads TGCAGCGCTGCAGCATCGGCAGGAAACACTGAAGCTTTCTTT. It specifies CSAAASAGNTEAFF.